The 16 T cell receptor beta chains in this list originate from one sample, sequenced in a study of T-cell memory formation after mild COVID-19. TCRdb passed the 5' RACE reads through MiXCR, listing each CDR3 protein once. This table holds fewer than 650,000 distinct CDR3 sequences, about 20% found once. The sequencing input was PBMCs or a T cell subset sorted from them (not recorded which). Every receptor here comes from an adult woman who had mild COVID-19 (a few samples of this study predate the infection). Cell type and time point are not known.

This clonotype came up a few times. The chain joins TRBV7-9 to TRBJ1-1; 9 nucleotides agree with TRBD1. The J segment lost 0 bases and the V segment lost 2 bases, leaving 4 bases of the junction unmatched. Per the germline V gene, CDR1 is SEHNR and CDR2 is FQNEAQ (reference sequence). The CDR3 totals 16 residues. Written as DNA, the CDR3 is TGTGCCAGCAGCTTAAGGGACAGGGAACTGAACACTGAAGCTTTCTTT. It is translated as CASSLRDRELNTEAFF.

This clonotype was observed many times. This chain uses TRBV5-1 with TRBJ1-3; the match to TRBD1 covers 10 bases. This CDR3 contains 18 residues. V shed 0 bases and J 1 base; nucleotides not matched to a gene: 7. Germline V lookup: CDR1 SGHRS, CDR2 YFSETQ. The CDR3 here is CASSLGQGAARSGNTIYF. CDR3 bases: TGCGCCAGCAGCTTGGGACAGGGGGCTGCACGGTCTGGAAACACCATATATTTT.

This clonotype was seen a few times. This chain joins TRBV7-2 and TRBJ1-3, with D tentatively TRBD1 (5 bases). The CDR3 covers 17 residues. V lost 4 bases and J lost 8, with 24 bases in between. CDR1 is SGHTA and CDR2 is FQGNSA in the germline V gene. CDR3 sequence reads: CASSWGRGRTVGHTIYF. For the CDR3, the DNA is TGTGCCAGCAGCTGGGGGAGAGGGCGGACGGTGGGACACACCATATATTTT.

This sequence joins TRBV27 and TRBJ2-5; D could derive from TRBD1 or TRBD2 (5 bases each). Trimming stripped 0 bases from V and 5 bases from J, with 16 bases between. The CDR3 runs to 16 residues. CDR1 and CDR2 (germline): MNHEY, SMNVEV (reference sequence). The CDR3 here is CASSLSRGFAGETQYF. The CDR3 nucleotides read TGTGCCAGCAGTTTATCCCGGGGCTTTGCAGGGGAGACCCAGTACTTC.

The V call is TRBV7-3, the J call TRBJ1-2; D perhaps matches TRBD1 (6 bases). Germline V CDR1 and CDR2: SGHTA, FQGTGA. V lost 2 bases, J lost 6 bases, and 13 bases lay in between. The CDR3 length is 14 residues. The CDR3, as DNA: TGTGCCAGCAGCTTATCCGGGGACAAGGATGGCTACACCTTC. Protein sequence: CASSLSGDKDGYTF.

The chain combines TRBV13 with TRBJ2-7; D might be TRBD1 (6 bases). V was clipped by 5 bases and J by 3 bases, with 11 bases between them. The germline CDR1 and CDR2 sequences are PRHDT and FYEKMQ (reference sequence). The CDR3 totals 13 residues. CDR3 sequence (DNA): TGTGCCAGCAGCCCCACGGGACACTACGAGCAGTACTTC. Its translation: CASSPTGHYEQYF.

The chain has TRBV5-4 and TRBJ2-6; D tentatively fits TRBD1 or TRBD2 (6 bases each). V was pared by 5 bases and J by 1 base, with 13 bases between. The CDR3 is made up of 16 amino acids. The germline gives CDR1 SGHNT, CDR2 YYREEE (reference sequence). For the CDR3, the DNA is TGTGCCAGCAGGGACTACAGGGTGTCTGGGGCCAACGTCCTGACTTTC. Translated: CASRDYRVSGANVLTF.

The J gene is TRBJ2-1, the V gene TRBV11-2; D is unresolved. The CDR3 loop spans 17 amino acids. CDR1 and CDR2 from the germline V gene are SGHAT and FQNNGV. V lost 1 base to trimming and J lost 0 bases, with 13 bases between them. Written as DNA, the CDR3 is TGTGCCAGCAGCTTAGGGGCTGGCGGAAGCTCCTACAATGAGCAGTTCTTC. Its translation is CASSLGAGGSSYNEQFF.

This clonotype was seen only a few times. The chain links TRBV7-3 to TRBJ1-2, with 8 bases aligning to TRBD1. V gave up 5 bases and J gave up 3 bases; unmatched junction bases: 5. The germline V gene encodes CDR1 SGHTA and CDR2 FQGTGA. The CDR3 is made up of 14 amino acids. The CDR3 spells CASSPRQGYYGYTF. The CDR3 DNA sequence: TGTGCCAGCAGCCCTAGACAGGGGTACTATGGCTACACCTTC.

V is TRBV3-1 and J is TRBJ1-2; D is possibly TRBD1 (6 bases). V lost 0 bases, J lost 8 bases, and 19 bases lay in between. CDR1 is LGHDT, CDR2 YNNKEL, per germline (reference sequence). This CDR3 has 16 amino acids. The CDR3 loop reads CASSQEGGQRAIGYTF. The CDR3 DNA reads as TGTGCCAGCAGCCAAGAGGGAGGACAGCGGGCTATCGGCTACACCTTC.

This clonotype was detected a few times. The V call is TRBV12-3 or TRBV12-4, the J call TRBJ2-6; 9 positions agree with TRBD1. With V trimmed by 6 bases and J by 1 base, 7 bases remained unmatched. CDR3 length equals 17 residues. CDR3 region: CASRRGTGNSGANVLTF. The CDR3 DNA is TGTGCCAGCAGGCGCGGGACAGGGAATTCTGGGGCCAACGTCCTGACTTTC.

The CDR3 DNA is TGTGCCACCAGTGATCGCAGCTACGAGCAGTACTTC. This encodes CATSDRSYEQYF. The gene calls are TRBV24-1 and TRBJ2-7; D not resolved. V was clipped by 3 bases and J by 3 bases, with 5 bases between them. Germline assignment: CDR1 KGHDR and CDR2 SFDVKD. This CDR3 contains 12 residues.

As DNA, the CDR3 is TGCAGTGCCGGACCCGGGATGTACGGGGAGCTGTTTTTT. Translating gives CSAGPGMYGELFF. The genes are TRBV20-1 and TRBJ2-2, with D possibly matching TRBD2 (5 bases). Per the germline V gene, CDR1 is DFQATT and CDR2 is SNEGSKA (reference sequence). The CDR3 runs 13 residues. V was shortened by 6 bases and J by 7 bases, with 15 bases between the two germline ends.

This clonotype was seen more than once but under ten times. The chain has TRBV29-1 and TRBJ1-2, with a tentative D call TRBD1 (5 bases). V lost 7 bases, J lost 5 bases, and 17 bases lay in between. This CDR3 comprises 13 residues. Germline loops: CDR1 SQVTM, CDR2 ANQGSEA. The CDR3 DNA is TGCAGCGCCGGTCGGCAGGGCGGGTATGGCTACACCTTC. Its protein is CSAGRQGGYGYTF.

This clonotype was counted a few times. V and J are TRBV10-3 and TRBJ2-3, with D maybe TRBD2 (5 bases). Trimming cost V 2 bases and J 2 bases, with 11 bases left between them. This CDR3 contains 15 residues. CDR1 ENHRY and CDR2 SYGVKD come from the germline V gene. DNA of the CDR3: TGTGCCATCAGTGAGAGTGGACTCGTCACAGATACGCAGTATTTT. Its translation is CAISESGLVTDTQYF.

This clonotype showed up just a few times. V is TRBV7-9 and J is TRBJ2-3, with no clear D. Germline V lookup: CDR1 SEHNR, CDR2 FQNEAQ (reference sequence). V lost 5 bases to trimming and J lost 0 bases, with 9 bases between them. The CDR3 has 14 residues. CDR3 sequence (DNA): TGTGCCAGCAGCGCCAGTCTAAGCACAGATACGCAGTATTTT. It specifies CASSASLSTDTQYF.